Listed here is a single T cell receptor (beta chain). Repertoires were generated with immunoSEQ multiplex PCR, while TCRdb's copy carries only in-frame clones and drops some. The sample has 200,000 to 250,000 clones; about four fifths are singletons. V was clipped by 4 bases and J by 9 bases; unmatched bases: 9. Germline CDR1 LGHDT, CDR2 YNNKEL (reference sequence). The CDR3 is 15 residues long. The entry originates in a study of blood T cell repertoires in COVID-19. Study context: Acute-phase and convalescent COVID-19 samples originated in the United States, Italy and Spain.

Sequenced: peripheral blood. The source of this sequence is an elderly woman with acute or convalescent COVID-19. The chain links TRBV3-1 (or the pseudogene TRBV3-2) to TRBJ1-6; 7 bases fit TRBD1. The CDR3 region is CASSLQQGPGSPLHF. CDR3 coding DNA: TGTGCCAGCAGCCTTCAACAGGGGCCGGGTTCACCCCTCCACTTT.